The 14 T cell receptor beta chains below all came from one sample that was sequenced in a study of cytomegalovirus exposure and HLA in healthy donors. Primers included in the PCR were 60 Vbeta and 13 Jbeta primers. Repertoires were generated with immunoSEQ multiplex PCR, while TCRdb's copy carries only in-frame clones and drops some. This repertoire shows approximately 200,000 clones, around 76% found once; its top ten account for about 1.9%. The specimen sequenced was PBMCs. All receptors come from a man aged 30-40 years in good health and CMV-seronegative.

This clone was detected only a few times. The rearrangement uses TRBV28 and TRBJ1-2; the D gene is possibly TRBD1 (6 bases). Germline V CDR1 and CDR2: MDHEN, SYDVKM. The CDR3 runs 17 residues. The ends were cut back, 4 bases at V and 7 bases at J, with 25 bases in the middle. The CDR3 DNA reads TGTGCCAGCAGTTCCCCCTCCCCGGACAGCCACTGGGGTGGCTACACCTTC. Translation: CASSSPSPDSHWGGYTF.

CDR3 residues: CASSGGLAGLSIFDEQFF. The CDR3 nucleotides read TGTGCCAGCAGTGGGGGGCTAGCGGGATTATCGATATTCGATGAGCAGTTCTTC. This chain joins TRBV2 and TRBJ2-1, with 9 bases lining up with TRBD2. V shed 4 bases and J 8 bases; nucleotides not matched to a gene: 18. CDR1 is SNHLY and CDR2 is FYNNEI in the germline V gene. The CDR3 contains 18 residues.

The V call is TRBV6-5, the J call TRBJ2-7, with TRBD2 matching 10 bases. This CDR3 has 14 residues. Germline V lookup: CDR1 MNHEY, CDR2 SVGAGI. After removal of 5 bases from V and 1 base from J, the junction contained 2 bases not matched to a gene. CDR3 amino acids: CASSKLAGSYEQYF. CDR3 in DNA: TGTGCCAGCAGTAAACTAGCGGGATCCTACGAGCAGTACTTC.

V and J are TRBV6-1 and TRBJ2-7; 7 bases line up with TRBD2. The V and J ends lost 2 bases and 0 bases, in that order; junction bases with no gene match: 22. This CDR3 contains 21 residues. The germline V gene encodes CDR1 MNHNS and CDR2 SASEGT. The CDR3 nucleotides are TGTGCCAGCAGTGAATACGTTCAGGGTTGGGGTCAGAGCGGGATCTCCTACGAGCAGTACTTC. As protein: CASSEYVQGWGQSGISYEQYF.

This clone was seen only a few times. This chain links TRBV2 with TRBJ1-4; D may be TRBD1 (5 bases). Germline values: CDR1 SNHLY, CDR2 FYNNEI. V lost 2 bases, J lost 4 bases, and 11 bases lay in between. The CDR3 extends over 15 amino acids. The CDR3 nucleotides read TGTGCCAGCAGTGAAATGGGGGGTTTTAATGAAAAACTGTTTTTT. Translation: CASSEMGGFNEKLFF.

The rearrangement joins TRBV27 to TRBJ2-7; TRBD2 agrees at 8 bases. Germline-derived CDR1 and CDR2 are MNHEY and SMNVEV (reference sequence). V shed 5 bases, J shed 0 bases, and the junction held 6 bases outside the gene matches. The CDR3 is made up of 15 amino acids. CDR3 DNA: TGTGCCAGCAGTGGACGACTAGCGAGCTCCTACGAGCAGTACTTC. Protein product: CASSGRLASSYEQYF.

The chain employs TRBV6-1 and TRBJ2-2, with TRBD2 matching 8 bases. Germline CDR1 MNHNS, CDR2 SASEGT. The CDR3 is 16 amino acids. V gave up 4 bases and J gave up 3 bases; unmatched junction bases: 7. The DNA for the CDR3 is TGTGCCAGCAGTGCCGATTTACTAGCGGACACCGGGGAGCTGTTTTTT. This gives the protein CASSADLLADTGELFF.

The J gene is TRBJ2-1, the V gene TRBV9; D possibly corresponds to TRBD1 (6 bases). Trimming cost V 3 bases and J 0 bases, with 10 bases left between them. This CDR3 has 15 residues. Looked up from germline, CDR1 is SGDLS and CDR2 is YYNGEE. CDR3 bases: TGTGCCAGCAGCGCCAAGGGGGTCTCCTACAATGAGCAGTTCTTC. This encodes CASSAKGVSYNEQFF.

The CDR3, as DNA: TGTGCCAGCAGCGTAGCGGGAGCCGGGGAGCTGTTTTTT. Translated: CASSVAGAGELFF. The rearrangement links TRBV7-3 to TRBJ2-2, with 9 bases identical to TRBD2. The CDR3 consists of 13 residues. CDR1 is SGHTA, CDR2 FQGTGA, per germline. V shed 5 bases, J shed 6 bases, and the junction held 1 base outside the gene matches.

This chain joins TRBV7-9 and TRBJ1-1; no definite D call. The length of the CDR3 is 13 residues. V was trimmed by 1 base and J by 4 bases, leaving 7 bases between them. Germline CDR1 reads SEHNR; CDR2 reads FQNEAQ (reference sequence). In DNA form, the CDR3 reads TGTGCCAGCAGCTTAGGCAGGATCACTGAAGCTTTCTTT. Amino acids: CASSLGRITEAFF.

The chain joins TRBV4-1 to TRBJ2-7, with D tentatively TRBD2 (6 bases). The CDR3 contains 14 residues. Deletions cut 4 bases from V and 7 bases from J, with 17 bases between. Per the germline V gene, CDR1 is MGHRA and CDR2 is YSYEKL. CDR3 sequence (DNA): TGCGCCAGCAGCCCGACCGGGACTCCCTCTGAGCAGTACTTC. Translated, it gives CASSPTGTPSEQYF.

The chain couples TRBV5-3 to TRBJ1-5; D remains unclear. TRBV5-3 qualifies as an ORF whose function is uncertain. The CDR3 spans 14 residues. V was shortened by 2 bases and J by 5 bases, with 11 bases between the two germline ends. CDR3 region: CARSFSKADQPQHF. CDR3 nucleotide sequence: TGTGCCAGAAGCTTCTCCAAGGCGGATCAGCCCCAGCATTTT.

The chain links TRBV7-9 to TRBJ2-1; 7 bases agree with TRBD1. The CDR3 loop spans 13 amino acids. CDR1 and CDR2 (germline): SEHNR, FQNEAQ (reference sequence). V lost 5 bases to trimming and J lost 10 bases; unmatched junction nucleotides: 8. The DNA for the CDR3 is TGTGCCAGCAGCCCCACAGGGGATATCGAGCAGTTCTTC. Translated: CASSPTGDIEQFF.

V is TRBV21-1 and J is TRBJ1-1; TRBD1, the table's D call, was not compared with the DNA. TRBV21-1 is labeled a pseudogene. CDR3 length: 17 residues. The DNA of the CDR3 is TGTGCCAGCAGCCGAACGTCGGACACTTTATTGAACACTGAAGCTTTCTTT. Protein: CASSRTSDTLLNTEAFF.